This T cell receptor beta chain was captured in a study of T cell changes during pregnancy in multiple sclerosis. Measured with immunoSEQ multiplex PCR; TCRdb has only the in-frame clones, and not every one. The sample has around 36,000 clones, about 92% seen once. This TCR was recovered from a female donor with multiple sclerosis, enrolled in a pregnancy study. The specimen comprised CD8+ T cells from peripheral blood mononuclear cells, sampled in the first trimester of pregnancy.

The CDR3 nucleotides read TGTGCCACCAGCAGGGACAGGGGGAACAATCAGCCCCAGCATTTT. Amino acids: CATSRDRGNNQPQHF. The V call is TRBV15, the J call TRBJ1-5, with 10 bases fitting TRBD1. This CDR3 contains 15 residues. The trim removed 3 bases at V and 3 bases at J, leaving 2 bases unmatched. Germline CDR1 reads LNHNV; CDR2 reads YYDKDF (reference sequence).